These T cell receptor beta chains were read from a single sample in a study of cytomegalovirus exposure and HLA in healthy donors. Libraries were prepared by immunoSEQ multiplex PCR; TCRdb keeps only in-frame clonotypes and omits some of them. Among about 120,000 clones, 9% to 10% were seen once, and the ten largest hold approximately 3%. Sequencing used PBMCs. The receptors shown here come from a man in his thirties or forties in good health and CMV-seronegative. Both conserved end residues are part of each CDR3. The D gene is left open where the match is weak. Size is omitted from some rows. Given values are once, few, many or a class for expanded clones.

len	j_gene	abundance	d_gene	v_gene	CDR3aa	CDR3nt
14	TRBJ2-7	.	TRBD1	TRBV7-2	CASSFDRGSYEQYF	TGTGCCAGCAGCTTTGACAGGGGTTCCTACGAGCAGTACTTC
12	TRBJ1-1	.	.	TRBV19	CASSPQGKGAFF	TGTGCCAGTAGTCCCCAGGGGAAGGGGGCTTTCTTT
13	TRBJ1-1	few	.	TRBV4-2	CASSPEGNTEAFF	TGTGCCAGCAGCCCTGAGGGGAACACTGAAGCTTTCTTT
12	TRBJ1-5	few	TRBD1	TRBV10-3	CAISPTGDMQHF	TGTGCCATCAGCCCAACAGGGGACATGCAGCATTTT
16	TRBJ2-7	.	TRBD1	TRBV9	CASSPHLNRGAGEQYF	TGTGCCAGCAGCCCGCATTTAAACAGGGGGGCGGGCGAGCAGTACTTC
14	TRBJ2-2	.	.	TRBV19	CASRIRGDTGELFF	TGTGCCAGTAGGATCAGGGGAGACACCGGGGAGCTGTTTTTT
14	TRBJ2-1	.	.	TRBV19	CASSVSGVYNEQFF	TGTGCCAGTAGTGTAAGCGGAGTCTACAATGAGCAGTTCTTC
15	TRBJ2-3	few	TRBD2	TRBV5-8	CASSLGPREADTQYF	TGTGCCAGCAGCTTGGGTCCGCGGGAGGCAGATACGCAGTATTTT
13	TRBJ2-7	.	TRBD2	TRBV6-1	CASNRLASYEQYF	TGTGCCAGCAACAGACTAGCGTCCTACGAGCAGTACTTC
13	TRBJ2-7	few	.	TRBV6-5	CASSYSPHYEQYF	TGTGCCAGCAGTTACTCTCCCCACTACGAGCAGTACTTC
15	TRBJ2-1	.	TRBD2	TRBV9	CASSVTSGGFNEQFF	TGTGCCAGCAGCGTGACTAGCGGGGGTTTCAATGAGCAGTTCTTC
15	TRBJ1-5	few	TRBD1	TRBV7-8	CASSPTSQGNQPQHF	TGTGCCAGCAGTCCTACTTCACAGGGGAATCAGCCCCAGCATTTT
13	TRBJ1-5	.	.	TRBV10-3	CAITGDIGQPQHF	TGTGCCATCACAGGGGACATTGGTCAGCCCCAGCATTTT
16	TRBJ2-7	few	TRBD2	TRBV5-1	CASSPGLAGRWGEQYF	TGCGCCAGCAGCCCGGGACTAGCGGGCCGCTGGGGAGAGCAGTACTTC
15	TRBJ2-1	few	TRBD2	TRBV19	CASSTFRGGASEQFF	TGTGCCAGTAGTACCTTTCGCGGGGGGGCTAGCGAGCAGTTCTTC
15	TRBJ2-1	many	.	TRBV29-1	CSVDNLGGTYNEQFF	TGCAGCGTTGATAACCTAGGGGGAACCTACAATGAGCAGTTCTTC
20	TRBJ2-2	.	TRBD2	TRBV27	CASSLGSGLAGGKYTGELFF	TGTGCCAGCAGTCTAGGGTCGGGACTAGCGGGAGGAAAATACACCGGGGAGCTGTTTTTT
14	TRBJ2-7	.	TRBD1	TRBV10-2	CASRGTGIRDEQYF	TGCGCCAGCAGAGGGACAGGGATTCGTGACGAGCAGTACTTC
14	TRBJ2-1	few	TRBD1	TRBV18	CASSPAGGLGEQFF	TGTGCCAGCTCACCGGCAGGGGGCTTGGGAGAGCAGTTCTTC
13	TRBJ1-2	.	TRBD1	TRBV2	CASSGTGVRGYTF	TGTGCCAGCAGTGGGACAGGCGTTAGGGGCTACACCTTC
13	TRBJ2-7	few	TRBD2	TRBV14	CASSQTPSGNPDF	TGTGCCAGCAGCCAAACCCCTAGCGGGAATCCTGACTTC
17	TRBJ2-5	few	TRBD2	TRBV5-4	CASSQLAGGPDSKTQYF	TGTGCCAGCAGCCAACTAGCGGGGGGGCCGGATTCGAAGACCCAGTACTTC
14	TRBJ2-7	.	.	TRBV5-4	CASSLEAGRYEQYF	TGTGCCAGCAGCTTGGAAGCGGGCCGTTACGAGCAGTACTTC
14	TRBJ1-1	few	.	TRBV18	CASSPRQENTEAFF	TGTGCCAGCTCGCCGCGACAGGAGAACACTGAAGCTTTCTTT
14	TRBJ2-7	few	.	TRBV6-4	CASSASTGPYEQYF	TGTGCCAGCAGTGCCTCGACAGGACCCTACGAGCAGTACTTC
15	TRBJ2-7	.	TRBD2	TRBV6-1	CASKTSGTGSYEQYF	TGTGCCAGCAAGACTAGCGGAACGGGCTCCTACGAGCAGTACTTC
16	TRBJ2-7	.	.	TRBV19	CASSILAGTSGYEQYF	.
15	TRBJ2-1	.	TRBD2	TRBV9	CASSVVAGAYNEQFF	TGTGCCAGCAGCGTAGTAGCGGGGGCCTACAATGAGCAGTTCTTC
13	TRBJ1-2	few	TRBD1	TRBV28	CASSAGQGYGYTF	TGTGCCAGCAGTGCCGGACAGGGGTATGGCTACACCTTC
18	TRBJ1-2	.	TRBD1	TRBV9	CASSVGLGQRGRDYGYTF	TGTGCCAGCAGCGTAGGTTTGGGACAGAGAGGTAGGGACTATGGCTACACCTTC
15	TRBJ1-5	few	.	TRBV6-1	CASKRGIRGNQPQHF	TGTGCCAGCAAAAGGGGAATTCGGGGCAATCAGCCCCAGCATTTT